This T cell receptor (beta chain) stems from a study of cytomegalovirus exposure and HLA in healthy donors. Study results and caveats: TCR beta sequences numbering under 20,000 were associated with HLA alleles at 0.05 false discovery rate in a later analysis.

The germline CDR1 and CDR2 sequences are MNHNY and SVGAGI (reference sequence). The ends were cut back, 0 bases at V and 2 bases at J, with 13 bases in the middle. The CDR3 covers 16 residues. About this clone: Its antigen is not identified.

The primer mix had 60 Vbeta and 13 Jbeta primers. The method was immunoSEQ multiplex PCR; TCRdb's version includes in-frame clones alone and lacks a portion of them. The data contain about 150,000 clones, about three quarters of them singletons. This sequence joins TRBV6-6 and TRBJ2-5, with a weak D call TRBD2 (5 bases). The sample taken for sequencing was PBMCs. The TCR comes from a male donor in good health and CMV-seronegative. The CDR3 sequence: CASSYSIPRAQETQYF. The CDR3, as DNA: TGTGCCAGCAGTTACTCGATCCCGAGGGCACAAGAGACCCAGTACTTC.